The 18 T cell receptor beta chains below all came from one sample that was sequenced in a study of T cell responses to AZD1222 COVID-19 vaccine. Sequencing used immunoSEQ multiplex PCR; TCRdb keeps in-frame clones, though not all of them. The sample holds 120,000 or so clones, 85% to 90% seen once. The sample in question was peripheral blood, obtained on day 0 of AZD1222 vaccination. The receptors come from an adult in good health.

This chain connects TRBV3-1 (or the pseudogene TRBV3-2) to TRBJ2-1, with D maybe TRBD1 (6 bases). CDR1 is LGHDT and CDR2 is YNNKEL in the germline V gene (reference sequence). V gave up 4 bases and J gave up 11 bases, with 12 bases separating them. The CDR3 totals 12 residues. The CDR3, as DNA: TGTGCCAGCAGCCCAGGGGCGACCCAGCAGTTCTTC. It codes for CASSPGATQQFF.

The rearrangement uses TRBV6-2 or TRBV6-3 and TRBJ2-5, with D perhaps given as TRBD1 or TRBD2 (5 bases each). CDR1 and CDR2 (germline): MNHEY, SVGEGT. Trimming cost V 5 bases and J 5 bases, with 18 bases left between them. The CDR3 runs to 15 residues. The CDR3 protein is CASSLPWGFGETQYF. The CDR3 region has the DNA TGTGCCAGCAGTCTCCCTTGGGGGTTCGGGGAGACCCAGTACTTC.

This rearrangement joins TRBV7-2 to TRBJ1-5, with D perhaps TRBD1 (5 bases). In germline, CDR1 is SGHTA, CDR2 FQGNSA. V gave up 7 bases and J gave up 4 bases, with 17 bases separating them. The CDR3 runs 15 residues. CDR3 protein: CASTQGSIGNQPQHF. For the CDR3, the DNA is TGTGCCAGCACCCAGGGATCGATTGGTAATCAGCCCCAGCATTTT.

This chain connects TRBV6-2 or TRBV6-3 to TRBJ2-3; D might be TRBD2 (6 bases). Germline V CDR1 and CDR2: MNHEY, SVGEGT. CDR3 length: 17 amino acids. V was shortened by 7 bases and J by 2 bases, with 22 bases between the two germline ends. The CDR3, as DNA: TGTGCCAGCACCCCTCGACGTCGCGGGGCAGACACAGATACGCAGTATTTT. Translating it yields CASTPRRRGADTDTQYF.

The rearrangement links TRBV6-6 to TRBJ1-2; D possibly corresponds to TRBD1 (5 bases). Germline-derived CDR1 and CDR2 are MNHNY and SVGAGI (reference sequence). The CDR3 has 13 amino acids. Trimming removed 2 bases at V and 8 bases at J, with 12 bases between. This CDR3 is CASSYIGAGGYTF. The CDR3 DNA is TGTGCCAGCAGTTACATCGGGGCAGGAGGCTACACCTTC.

The V gene is TRBV27, the J gene TRBJ1-1, with D possibly matching TRBD1 (5 bases). Germline values: CDR1 MNHEY, CDR2 SMNVEV (reference sequence). CDR3 size: 15 residues. Trimming took off 6 bases at V and 2 bases at J, with 16 bases between the two ends. Here the CDR3 reads CASSHMGGGNTEAFF. In DNA, the CDR3 is TGTGCCAGCAGCCATATGGGGGGGGGAAACACTGAAGCTTTCTTT.

CDR3 DNA sequence: TGTGCCAGCAGCCAAGGGGGGAGCTCCTACAATGAGCAGTTCTTC. It encodes CASSQGGSSYNEQFF. The chain uses TRBV7-3 and TRBJ2-1; D is possibly TRBD1 or TRBD2 (6 bases each). The CDR3 length is 15 residues. The V gene's germline CDR1 is SGHTA and CDR2 FQGTGA. The ends were cut back, 5 bases at V and 0 bases at J, with 11 bases in the middle. Variable domain in full (rest from reference TRBV7-3 and TRBJ2-1): GAGVSQTPSNKVTEKGKYVELRCDPISGHTALYWYRQSLGQGPEFLIYFQGTGAADDSGLPNDRFFAVRPEGSVSTLKIQRTERGDSAVYLCASSQGGSSYNEQFFGPGTRLTVL.

This clone occurred once. The J gene is TRBJ2-5, the V gene TRBV7-8, with TRBD1 as a possible D gene (6 bases). The CDR3 totals 17 residues. The V end lost 3 bases, the J end lost 1 base, and 18 bases lay between the germline ends. In germline, CDR1 is SGHVS, CDR2 FQNEAQ. The CDR3 sequence is CASSLSPQGTSQETQYF. The CDR3 DNA reads as TGTGCCAGCAGCTTGAGTCCTCAAGGGACATCCCAAGAGACCCAGTACTTC.

This clone was seen more than once but under ten times. This sequence joins TRBV4-2 and TRBJ1-5; no clear D. The V end was cut by 0 bases, the J end by 5 bases, with 14 bases between. Germline V lookup: CDR1 LGHNA, CDR2 YNFKEQ. The CDR3 has 16 residues. The CDR3 loop reads CASSQDGGTSHQPQHF. The CDR3 DNA reads as TGTGCCAGCAGCCAAGATGGAGGAACCAGTCATCAGCCCCAGCATTTT.

This clone was seen only a few times. The V and J genes are TRBV27 and TRBJ2-1; D is uncertain. Trimming left V 10 bases short and J 4 bases short, with 20 bases between. The CDR3 has 15 amino acids. Germline V lookup: CDR1 MNHEY, CDR2 SMNVEV (reference sequence). The CDR3 nucleotides read TGTGCCACCAGGCCCTTTGGCACAACATACAATGAGCAGTTCTTC. Translation gives CATRPFGTTYNEQFF.

The V call is TRBV12-5, the J call TRBJ2-3; D is undetermined. CDR1 is LGHNT, CDR2 FRNRAP, per germline. Trimming shortened V by 1 base and J by 2 bases, and 7 bases separated the two germline ends. The CDR3 loop spans 14 amino acids. The CDR3 sequence: CASGLGSVTDTQYF. Here the CDR3 DNA reads TGTGCTAGTGGTTTGGGGTCTGTCACAGATACGCAGTATTTT.

This chain joins TRBV27 and TRBJ2-2; D is ambiguous. CDR3 length: 15 amino acids. Germline lookup yields CDR1 MNHEY and CDR2 SMNVEV (reference sequence). The ends were cut back, 3 bases at V and 6 bases at J, with 14 bases in the middle. CDR3: CASSLGTDPPGELFF. The CDR3 nucleotides are TGTGCCAGCAGTTTGGGAACCGATCCCCCCGGGGAGCTGTTTTTT.

The rearrangement uses TRBV25-1 and TRBJ2-1; D not resolved. The CDR3 runs to 15 residues. Germline V gives CDR1 MGHDK, CDR2 SYGVNS. Trimming left V 0 bases short and J 10 bases short, with 16 bases between. The CDR3 loop reads CASSEYTPDVKEQFF. CDR3 DNA: TGTGCCAGCAGTGAATATACCCCGGACGTGAAAGAGCAGTTCTTC.

This clone appeared once. The sample has other DNA sequences that encode this CDR3 too. The CDR3 DNA reads as TGCGCCAGCAGCTTGGAGTCCGGGAACACTGAAGCTTTCTTT. Residues: CASSLESGNTEAFF. V and J are TRBV5-1 and TRBJ1-1, with D unresolved. Germline lookup yields CDR1 SGHRS and CDR2 YFSETQ. V was pared by 0 bases and J by 1 base, with 7 bases between. The CDR3 totals 14 residues.

This rearrangement joins TRBV9 to TRBJ2-7, with 8 bases fitting TRBD2. Per germline, CDR1 SGDLS and CDR2 YYNGEE. This CDR3 spans 16 amino acids. V dropped 4 bases and J dropped 2; count of bases not matched to a gene: 11. CDR3 bases: TGTGCCAGCAGCCCAAGGTTTGCCGGGGGGGCCTACGAGCAGTACTTC. Translation: CASSPRFAGGAYEQYF.

The J gene is TRBJ1-4, the V gene TRBV24-1; D is uncertain. Germline CDR1 and CDR2: KGHDR and SFDVKD. This CDR3 has 16 amino acids. The germline V and J ends were trimmed by 0 bases and 7 bases, with 14 bases remaining between them. The CDR3 loop reads CATSDLSGPIGEKLFF. The CDR3 DNA is TGTGCCACCAGTGATTTGAGCGGCCCCATTGGTGAAAAACTGTTTTTT.

A single count supports this clone. The rearrangement joins TRBV18 to TRBJ2-6; 14 nucleotides agree with TRBD2. Germline-derived CDR1 and CDR2 are KGHSH and LQKENI. The CDR3 sequence is 20 residues long. The ends lost 4 bases at V and 2 bases at J; junction bases unmatched: 10. CDR3 sequence reads: CASSHPTSGRAFAGANVLTF. CDR3 DNA sequence: TGTGCCAGCTCACATCCGACTAGCGGGAGGGCCTTCGCTGGGGCCAACGTCCTGACTTTC. The full variable domain, rest sourced from reference TRBV18 and TRBJ2-6, is NAGVMQNPRHLVRRRGQEARLRCSPMKGHSHVYWYRQLPEEGLKFMVYLQKENIIDESGMPKERFSAEFPKEGPSILRIQQVVRGDSAAYFCASSHPTSGRAFAGANVLTFGAGSRLTVL.

This chain links TRBV6-2 or TRBV6-3 with TRBJ2-7; D is uncertain. V was clipped by 4 bases and J by 3 bases, with 16 bases between them. Germline CDR1 is MNHEY and CDR2 is SVGEGT. There are 15 residues in the CDR3. Here the CDR3 reads CASSLGAAYSYEQYF. The DNA for the CDR3 is TGTGCCAGCAGTTTGGGTGCGGCCTATAGCTACGAGCAGTACTTC.